This passage covers 25 T cell receptor beta chains from one sample sequenced in a study of OX40 agonist ivuxolimab in advanced cancers. Assay used: immunoSEQ multiplex PCR; TCRdb lists only in-frame clones, some missing. The sample yields about 95,000 clones, roughly nine tenths seen once. The sequenced sample was CD4+ or CD8+ T cells sorted from blood, obtained in a trial of the OX40 agonist ivuxolimab. The receptor set was obtained from an adult with an advanced solid tumor such as melanoma, head and neck, liver or kidney cancer.

This sequence joins TRBV5-6 and TRBJ2-7; 7 bases match TRBD1. Germline V gives CDR1 SGHDT, CDR2 YYEEEE. The CDR3 runs to 13 residues. The junction had 4 bases not matched to a gene; V was cut back by 5 bases and J by 2 bases. The CDR3 here is CASSRDRAYEQYF. CDR3 sequence (DNA): TGTGCCAGCAGTCGCGACAGGGCCTACGAGCAGTACTTC. Looking up the rest from reference TRBV5-6 and TRBJ2-7 gives the full variable domain: DAGVTQSPTHLIKTRGQQVTLRCSPKSGHDTVSWYQQALGQGPQFIFQYYEEEERQRGNFPDRFSGHQFPNYSSELNVNALLLGDSALYLCASSRDRAYEQYFGPGTRLTVT.

This clone was observed a few times. The chain carries TRBV6-1 and TRBJ1-2, with unresolved D. CDR1 MNHNS and CDR2 SASEGT come from the germline V gene. CDR3 size: 12 residues. Trimming removed 3 bases from V and 8 bases from J, with 10 bases in between. For the CDR3, the DNA is TGTGCCAGCAGTGAGAGACGGTGGGGCTACACCTTC. As protein: CASSERRWGYTF.

This chain connects TRBV4-2 to TRBJ1-1; a weak D match, TRBD1 (5 bases). This CDR3 comprises 14 residues. Looked up from germline, CDR1 is LGHNA and CDR2 is YNFKEQ. Trimming stripped 1 base from V and 5 bases from J, with 11 bases between. CDR3 bases: TGTGCCAGCAGCCAAGCAGGGAGGAGGACTGAAGCTTTCTTT. Its protein is CASSQAGRRTEAFF.

The chain combines TRBV6-6 with TRBJ1-4, with a tentative D call TRBD1 (5 bases). Per germline, CDR1 MNHNY and CDR2 SVGAGI (reference sequence). CDR3 length equals 15 residues. The V and J ends lost 4 bases and 8 bases respectively, with 17 bases between them. The CDR3 sequence: CASSSPVGEGEKLFF. CDR3 DNA: TGTGCCAGCAGTTCACCCGTAGGGGAGGGAGAAAAACTGTTTTTT.

The chain combines TRBV20-1 with TRBJ2-7; D remains unclear. This CDR3 has 11 residues. Germline V gives CDR1 DFQATT, CDR2 SNEGSKA (reference sequence). V was shortened by 5 bases and J by 2 bases, with 7 bases between the two germline ends. The CDR3 nucleotides are TGCAGTGCTTCCTCGCCCTACGAGCAGTACTTC. Translating it yields CSASSPYEQYF.

The rearrangement uses TRBV28 and TRBJ2-7; 7 positions match TRBD1. The V and J ends lost 3 bases and 2 bases, in that order; junction bases with no gene match: 10. Germline-derived CDR1 and CDR2 are MDHEN and SYDVKM. The CDR3 length is 16 residues. DNA for the CDR3: TGTGCCAGCAGTTTCCCAAACAGGGGTCTAACCTACGAGCAGTACTTC. Its protein is CASSFPNRGLTYEQYF.

V gene TRBV29-1 combines with J gene TRBJ2-2; no clear D gene. Trimming left V 6 bases short and J 1 base short, with 15 bases between. CDR1 and CDR2 from the germline V gene are SQVTM and ANQGSEA. The CDR3 is 15 amino acids. CDR3 nucleotide sequence: TGCAGCGTGATGTACGGACGGAAGAACACCGGGGAGCTGTTTTTT. Its protein is CSVMYGRKNTGELFF.

The rearrangement uses TRBV6-6 and TRBJ2-3, with 7 nucleotides matching TRBD1. The ends lost 11 bases at V and 1 base at J; junction bases unmatched: 6. This CDR3 spans 13 amino acids. The germline gives CDR1 MNHNY, CDR2 SVGAGI (reference sequence). The CDR3 is CAGRQGGTDTQYF. The CDR3 DNA reads TGTGCCGGACGACAGGGTGGCACAGATACGCAGTATTTT.

The sample holds one count of this clone. The gene calls are TRBV7-2 and TRBJ2-7; 7 bases map to TRBD1. Germline CDR1 and CDR2: SGHTA and FQGNSA. The CDR3 totals 13 residues. Trimming at V came to 8 bases and at J to 2 bases, leaving 6 bases not matched to a gene. The chain's CDR3 is CASGTEVTYEQYF. For the CDR3, the DNA is TGTGCCAGCGGGACAGAAGTTACCTACGAGCAGTACTTC.

This chain uses TRBV9 with TRBJ2-7; TRBD2 aligns across 7 bases. This CDR3 has 13 amino acids. J gave up 8 bases and V 0 bases, and 5 bases lay outside the gene matches. Germline V CDR1 and CDR2: SGDLS, YYNGEE. This chain's CDR3 is CASSVGGSGKQYF. The CDR3 DNA sequence: TGTGCCAGCAGCGTAGGGGGCAGCGGGAAGCAGTACTTC.

The V gene is TRBV30, the J gene TRBJ1-2, with a weak D call TRBD1 (5 bases). The length of the CDR3 is 13 residues. From germline, CDR1 is GTSNPN and CDR2 SVGIG (reference sequence). Trimming took 0 bases from V and 4 from J, leaving 9 bases between them. CDR3 in amino acids: CAWSVPGVYGYTF. As DNA, the CDR3 is TGTGCCTGGAGTGTACCGGGGGTCTATGGCTACACCTTC.

The CDR3 loop reads CASSLLTGRRVAFF. The CDR3 bases are TGTGCCAGCAGTTTATTGACAGGGCGACGGGTAGCTTTCTTT. The chain is built from TRBV27 and TRBJ1-1; 7 bases match TRBD1. The CDR3 is 14 residues long. The V segment lost 1 base and the J segment 10 bases; nucleotides outside the gene matches: 9. CDR1 MNHEY and CDR2 SMNVEV come from the germline V gene (reference sequence).

V gene TRBV11-3 combines with J gene TRBJ2-1, with D perhaps TRBD1 (6 bases). CDR1 is SGHNT, CDR2 YENEEA, per germline. V lost 5 bases, J lost 0 bases, and 23 bases lay in between. The CDR3 totals 19 residues. CDR3 DNA sequence: TGTGCCAGCAGCAGCGGACAGCCCTGGGTAGCTGCCTCCTACAATGAGCAGTTCTTC. Protein sequence: CASSSGQPWVAASYNEQFF. Variable domain in full (rest from reference TRBV11-3 and TRBJ2-1): EAGVVQSPRYKIIEKKQPVAFWCNPISGHNTLYWYLQNLGQGPELLIRYENEEAVDDSQLPKDRFSAERLKGVDSTLKIQPAELGDSAVYLCASSSGQPWVAASYNEQFFGPGTRLTVL.

The chain links TRBV19 to TRBJ2-1; tentative D call: TRBD1 (6 bases). This CDR3 is built from 13 residues. The V end was cut by 6 bases, the J end by 8 bases, with 14 bases between. Germline V gene data show CDR1 as LNHDA and CDR2 as SQIVND (reference sequence). DNA of the CDR3: TGTGCCAGTAGCTCCACAGGGATCCATGAGCAGTTCTTC. Protein sequence: CASSSTGIHEQFF.

The chain is built from TRBV5-6 and TRBJ2-2; D assignment may be TRBD1 or TRBD2 (6 bases each). The CDR3 loop spans 13 amino acids. CDR1 and CDR2 from the germline V gene are SGHDT and YYEEEE. Trimming shortened V by 3 bases and J by 5 bases, and 8 bases separated the two germline ends. CDR3 loop: CASSWGATGELFF. The CDR3 DNA sequence: TGTGCCAGCAGCTGGGGGGCTACCGGGGAGCTGTTTTTT. The full variable domain, rest sourced from reference TRBV5-6 and TRBJ2-2, is DAGVTQSPTHLIKTRGQQVTLRCSPKSGHDTVSWYQQALGQGPQFIFQYYEEEERQRGNFPDRFSGHQFPNYSSELNVNALLLGDSALYLCASSWGATGELFFGEGSRLTVL.

The rearrangement links TRBV10-3 to TRBJ1-5, with 8 bases matching TRBD1. The V gene end was trimmed by 6 bases and the J gene end by 6 bases; junction bases not matched to a gene: 4. The CDR3 sequence is 13 residues long. Germline values: CDR1 ENHRY, CDR2 SYGVKD. For the CDR3, the DNA is TGTGCCATCAGGGGGACAGGAAGTCAGCCCCAGCATTTT. It yields the protein CAIRGTGSQPQHF.

This rearrangement joins TRBV19 to TRBJ2-7; D is possibly TRBD1 (5 bases). This CDR3 is 15 amino acids long. Germline V CDR1 and CDR2: LNHDA, SQIVND (reference sequence). V gave up 4 bases and J gave up 2 bases, with 15 bases separating them. CDR3 residues: CASSTLEGAAYEQYF. CDR3 nucleotide sequence: TGTGCCAGTAGTACCCTCGAAGGGGCGGCCTACGAGCAGTACTTC.

This chain connects TRBV7-8 to TRBJ2-6; D call uncertain. Trimming cost V 5 bases and J 0 bases, with 11 bases left between them. The CDR3 loop spans 16 amino acids. CDR1 and CDR2 (germline): SGHVS, FQNEAQ. CDR3 in amino acids: CASSAKVASGANVLTF. The CDR3 bases are TGTGCCAGCAGCGCCAAGGTAGCCTCTGGGGCCAACGTCCTGACTTTC.

V is TRBV9 and J is TRBJ2-1; D unresolved. The germline V gene encodes CDR1 SGDLS and CDR2 YYNGEE. V lost 0 bases to trimming and J lost 7 bases, with 11 bases between them. The CDR3 runs 14 residues. The CDR3 is CASSVVGMGNEQFF. CDR3 DNA sequence: TGTGCCAGCAGCGTAGTGGGGATGGGGAATGAGCAGTTCTTC.

The rearrangement links TRBV5-1 to TRBJ2-7, with 8 bases that match TRBD1. Germline V gives CDR1 SGHRS, CDR2 YFSETQ. The CDR3 consists of 15 residues. After removal of 1 base from V and 3 bases from J, the junction contained 6 bases not matched to a gene. For the CDR3, the DNA is TGCGCCAGCAGCTTGAATACCGACAGGGGCTACGAGCAGTACTTC. This encodes CASSLNTDRGYEQYF. The whole variable domain, remainder taken from reference TRBV5-1 and TRBJ2-7, is KAGVTQTPRYLIKTRGQQVTLSCSPISGHRSVSWYQQTPGQGLQFLFEYFSETQRNKGNFPGRFSGRQFSNSRSEMNVSTLELGDSALYLCASSLNTDRGYEQYFGPGTRLTVT.

The chain recombines TRBV6-4 with TRBJ2-3; D is tentatively TRBD1 or TRBD2 (5 bases each). The germline gives CDR1 MRHNA, CDR2 SNTAGT. CDR3 length: 13 residues. The germline V and J ends were trimmed by 2 bases and 9 bases, with 12 bases remaining between them. The CDR3 loop is CASSDGIGTTQYF. CDR3 DNA sequence: TGTGCCAGCAGTGACGGGATCGGGACCACGCAGTATTTT.

This clone was seen only a few times. This chain links TRBV7-9 with TRBJ1-1; 8 nucleotides align to TRBD1. The CDR3 is made up of 14 amino acids. Germline V gene lookup returns CDR1 SEHNR and CDR2 FQNEAQ (reference sequence). V was clipped by 4 bases and J by 5 bases; unmatched bases: 6. The CDR3 DNA is TGTGCCAGCAGCTGGACAGGGCGCGATACTGAAGCTTTCTTT. Its protein product is CASSWTGRDTEAFF.

Note on this clone: This specimen includes other DNA sequences encoding the same CDR3. V gene TRBV18 combines with J gene TRBJ2-7; possible D gene TRBD2, 6 bases. V lost 4 bases to trimming and J lost 4 bases, with 14 bases between them. CDR3 length: 14 amino acids. The germline CDR1 and CDR2 sequences are KGHSH and LQKENI. The CDR3 region is CASSLLAREYEQYF. The CDR3 DNA is TGTGCCAGCTCACTACTAGCTCGCGAGTACGAGCAGTACTTC.

The chain combines TRBV6-5 with TRBJ1-3; no definite D call. Germline V gives CDR1 MNHEY, CDR2 SVGAGI. Trimming pared 6 bases from V and 4 bases from J, leaving 16 bases between. This CDR3 is 15 amino acids long. The CDR3 loop is CASRISRASGNTIYF. The CDR3 DNA is TGTGCCAGCAGAATATCGAGGGCGTCCGGAAACACCATATATTTT.

J is TRBJ2-7 and V is TRBV20-1; D gene ambiguous. CDR3 size: 11 residues. Germline-derived CDR1 and CDR2 are DFQATT and SNEGSKA (reference sequence). V was cut by 6 bases and J by 4 bases, with 10 bases left in between. The CDR3 loop is CSAPIAYEQYF. CDR3 nucleotides: TGCAGTGCCCCCATTGCGTACGAGCAGTACTTC.